Listed below are T cell receptor beta chains from one sample, sequenced in a study of T-cell reconstitution after alpha-beta-depleted transplantation in children. One entry per CDR3 protein results from TCRdb running MiXCR on the PCR reads. The sample includes approximately 980,000 distinct CDR3 sequences, under 30% seen only once; the top ten take under 30%. This specimen consisted of PBMCs, mostly from graft donor cells, obtained 360 days after TCRalphabeta/CD19-depleted stem cell transplant. The receptors shown here come from a boy less than two years old who had a stem cell transplant for SCID, so the T cells may come from the graft donor. Each CDR3 is given with its conserved first and last residue. The order of the fields is D gene, CDR3 length, clone size, J gene, V gene, CDR3 DNA, CDR3 protein. The D gene is left open where the match is weak. Not all rows give a size; the values are once, few, many and, for expanded clones, a class.

TRBD1 | 16 | few | TRBJ1-2 | TRBV5-6 | TGTGCCAGCAGCCGAGTGGCAGGGGGCGCCAACTATGGCTACACCTTC | CASSRVAGGANYGYTF
- | 15 | - | TRBJ2-1 | TRBV6-2/TRBV6-3 | TGTGCCAGCAGTTTTTCCTCCTCAGGGTTGAATGAGCAGTTCTTC | CASSFSSSGLNEQFF
- | 16 | few | TRBJ2-7 | TRBV20-1 | TGCAGTGCTACCACTTCCTCACTCAGAAGCTCCTACGAGCAGTACTTC | CSATTSSLRSSYEQYF
- | 14 | few | TRBJ1-6 | TRBV18 | TGTGCCAGCTCTTCGGTCTCCGGGAATTCACCCCTCCACTTT | CASSSVSGNSPLHF
- | 15 | - | TRBJ1-1 | TRBV7-8 | TGTGCCAGCAGCTTCCCCTTCCGGGGGGGTCCTGAAGCTTTCTTT | CASSFPFRGGPEAFF
TRBD2 | 18 | few | TRBJ2-1 | TRBV6-1 | TGTGCCAGCGCACTAGCGGTCCCCCCTTTTAGCTCCTACAATGAGCAGTTCTTC | CASALAVPPFSSYNEQFF
- | 14 | - | TRBJ2-3 | TRBV12-3/TRBV12-4 | TGTGCCAGCAGTTTTCGGCGGGGCGCAGATACGCAGTATTTT | CASSFRRGADTQYF
- | 16 | - | TRBJ2-6 | TRBV15 | TGTGCCACCAGCAGACCGGAGGGCTCTGGGGCCAACGTCCTGACTTTC | CATSRPEGSGANVLTF
- | 13 | few | TRBJ2-7 | TRBV10-3 | TGTGCCATCAGTGAGCCGACAGTCAACGAGCAGTACTTC | CAISEPTVNEQYF
- | 15 | - | TRBJ1-3 | TRBV4-3 | TGCGCCAGCAGCCCCGGTTCGGGGGGCGGAAACACCATATATTTT | CASSPGSGGGNTIYF
- | 10 | few | TRBJ2-5 | TRBV6-2/TRBV6-3 | TGTGCCAGCAGTGGAGTGACCCAGTACTTC | CASSGVTQYF
- | 16 | few | TRBJ2-3 | TRBV7-2 | TGTGCCAGCAGCTTAGTCCGGGGGCTAGGCCTAGATACGCAGTATTTT | CASSLVRGLGLDTQYF
- | 15 | - | TRBJ1-1 | TRBV6-5 | TGTGCCAGCAGTTATGCAGGTATTTGGAACACTGAAGCTTTCTTT | CASSYAGIWNTEAFF
TRBD2 | 20 | few | TRBJ2-3 | TRBV9 | TGTGCCAGCAGCGCGGGACCACTAGCGGGGGGGTCACACAGCACAGATACGCAGTATTTT | CASSAGPLAGGSHSTDTQYF
- | 12 | - | TRBJ2-5 | TRBV25-1 | TGTGCCAGCAGTGGGACTTGGGAGACCCAGTACTTC | CASSGTWETQYF
TRBD1 | 15 | - | TRBJ2-1 | TRBV27 | TGTGCCAGCAGTTTTATAACAGGGGGGCGCAATGAGCAGTTCTTC | CASSFITGGRNEQFF
TRBD1 | 16 | - | TRBJ2-2 | TRBV5-1 | TGCGCCAGCAGCTTGGGACAGGGGGCTCACACCGGGGAGCTGTTTTTT | CASSLGQGAHTGELFF
- | 16 | few | TRBJ2-2 | TRBV7-2 | TGTGCCAGCAGCTTCTACGGGGCTAGTTCGACCGGGGAGCTGTTTTTT | CASSFYGASSTGELFF
- | 15 | - | TRBJ2-7 | TRBV30 | TGTGCCTGGATAAAAGGGGAAAGGGGGTTTTACGAGCAGTACTTC | CAWIKGERGFYEQYF
- | 15 | few | TRBJ1-6 | TRBV3-1 | TGTGCCAGCAGCCAGGGGGCGCTGGGGAGAACACCCCTCCACTTT | CASSQGALGRTPLHF
- | 16 | - | TRBJ2-3 | TRBV2 | TGTGCCAGCAGCCTTGCGAGGGGGGCCGGCACAGATACGCAGTATTTT | CASSLARGAGTDTQYF
TRBD1 | 16 | - | TRBJ2-3 | TRBV12-3/TRBV12-4 | TGTGCCAGCAGACAAACCAAGACAGGGGCGGCAGATACGCAGTATTTT | CASRQTKTGAADTQYF
- | 16 | - | TRBJ2-5 | TRBV12-3/TRBV12-4 | TGTGCCAGCAGTTTAGGTGTCGGGCGACACCAAGAGACCCAGTACTTC | CASSLGVGRHQETQYF
- | 12 | few | TRBJ2-7 | TRBV15 | TGTGCCACCAGCAGATGGGGTGGCGAGCAGTACTTC | CATSRWGGEQYF
TRBD1 | 11 | few | TRBJ1-2 | TRBV29-1 | TGCAGCTTTCCAGGGGGCTATGGCTACACCTTC | CSFPGGYGYTF
TRBD2 | 14 | - | TRBJ2-3 | TRBV12-3/TRBV12-4 | TGTGCCAGCAACCCAGGGAGGGACACAGATACGCAGTATTTT | CASNPGRDTDTQYF
- | 17 | - | TRBJ2-7 | TRBV20-1 | TGCAGTGCTAGGTCCCCTAAACGGGGGCCTCGGTCTTACGAGCAGTACTTC | CSARSPKRGPRSYEQYF
TRBD1 | 13 | few | TRBJ1-1 | TRBV7-9 | TGTGCCAGCAGCCCTACCCGACAGGGTGGAGCTTTCTTT | CASSPTRQGGAFF
TRBD1 | 14 | few | TRBJ1-5 | TRBV7-2 | TGTGCCAGCAGCATACAGGGGGCAGGTCAGCCCCAGCATTTT | CASSIQGAGQPQHF
- | 14 | - | TRBJ1-1 | TRBV28 | TGTGCCAGCCTCACTCGGATGGGGTTCCCTGAAGCTTTCTTT | CASLTRMGFPEAFF
- | 14 | many | TRBJ2-2 | TRBV7-2 | TGTGCCAGCAGAAATCCGGGGGTAATCGGGGAGCTGTTTTTT | CASRNPGVIGELFF
- | 13 | - | TRBJ2-5 | TRBV28 | TGTGCCAGCAGCCCCGACGGGTCGGAGACCCAGTACTTC | CASSPDGSETQYF
TRBD2 | 21 | - | TRBJ2-6 | TRBV20-1 | TGCAGTGCTAGGGTTGGAACTAGCGGGTTCGGGCTAACCTCTGGGGCCAACGTCCTGACTTTC | CSARVGTSGFGLTSGANVLTF
- | 11 | few | TRBJ1-1 | TRBV10-3 | TGTGCCATCAGTGGGTTGTCTGAAGCTTTCTTT | CAISGLSEAFF
- | 16 | - | TRBJ1-5 | TRBV3-1 | TGTGCCAGCAGCCAAGATCTCGTCAGGGCGCCCTCAGCCCAGCATTTT | CASSQDLVRAPSAQHF
- | 15 | - | TRBJ1-2 | TRBV20-1 | TGCAGTGCTAGAGTGGACAAGAGTTCGGGCTATGGCTACACCTTC | CSARVDKSSGYGYTF
TRBD1 | 15 | - | TRBJ2-1 | TRBV5-1 | TGCGCCAGCAGCACCACGACAGGGTTGCACAATGAGCAGTTCTTC | CASSTTTGLHNEQFF
- | 13 | - | TRBJ2-7 | TRBV27 | TGTGCCAGCAGAGGCGGTCAGACCTACGAGCAGTACTTC | CASRGGQTYEQYF
TRBD1 | 15 | - | TRBJ2-3 | TRBV18 | TGTGCCAGCTCACCGGGACAGGGTAACTTCGGTACGCAGTATTTT | CASSPGQGNFGTQYF
TRBD1 | 14 | - | TRBJ2-7 | TRBV7-9 | TGTGCCAGCAGCCCGACAGGGCTCAACGATGAGCAGTACTTC | CASSPTGLNDEQYF
- | 15 | few | TRBJ1-1 | TRBV6-2/TRBV6-3 | TGTGCCAGCATGTTAAAGTTGGACATGAACACTGAAGCTTTCTTT | CASMLKLDMNTEAFF
- | 13 | - | TRBJ1-2 | TRBV3-1 | TGTGCCAGCAGCCAAGGACATTTAGGTGGCTACACCTTC | CASSQGHLGGYTF
- | 12 | few | TRBJ2-4 | TRBV9 | TGTGCCAGCAGCCTTGCCCAAAACATTCAGTACTTC | CASSLAQNIQYF
TRBD2 | 15 | - | TRBJ2-1 | TRBV2 | TGTGCCAGCAGCACCGGGACTAGCGGGGTAAATGAGCAGTTCTTC | CASSTGTSGVNEQFF
- | 14 | - | TRBJ2-3 | TRBV24-1 | TGTGCCACCAGTGATTCTACAGGGCCAGATACGCAGTATTTT | CATSDSTGPDTQYF
- | 14 | few | TRBJ2-7 | TRBV18 | TGTGCCAGCTCACCAGGAATTTACTCCTACGAGCAGTACTTC | CASSPGIYSYEQYF
TRBD2 | 15 | few | TRBJ2-3 | TRBV12-3/TRBV12-4 | TGTGCCAGCAGTTGGACTAGCGGGGGGTCAGATACGCAGTATTTT | CASSWTSGGSDTQYF
TRBD2 | 15 | - | TRBJ2-1 | TRBV7-9 | TGTGCCAGCAGCGACGGACTAGCGGGGTACAATGAGCAGTTCTTC | CASSDGLAGYNEQFF
- | 13 | - | TRBJ1-2 | TRBV29-1 | TGCAGCGTTGAGCGGAGTAGTGGCTATGGCTACACCTTC | CSVERSSGYGYTF
- | 16 | - | TRBJ2-5 | TRBV12-3/TRBV12-4 | TGTGCCAGCAGCCCAGCAGTCGGGGCCGTTCAAGAGACCCAGTACTTC | CASSPAVGAVQETQYF
TRBD1 | 16 | few | TRBJ1-1 | TRBV4-1 | TGCGCCAGCAGCCAGAGGACAGGGGATCGAGGCACTGAAGCTTTCTTT | CASSQRTGDRGTEAFF
- | 17 | - | TRBJ2-3 | TRBV20-1 | TGCAGTGCTAATCCCAGAGGCCCGGGACCTCGCACAGATACGCAGTATTTT | CSANPRGPGPRTDTQYF
TRBD1 | 14 | - | TRBJ2-1 | TRBV5-1 | TGCGCCAGCAGCTCCTCGACGCAGACAGGGGGAAGGTTCTTC | CASSSSTQTGGRFF
- | 15 | many | TRBJ2-2 | TRBV7-2 | TGTGCCAGCAGCTTAGCAAGCACAGTCACCGGGGAGCTGTTTTTT | CASSLASTVTGELFF
- | 17 | few | TRBJ2-1 | TRBV6-5 | TGTGCCAGCAGTTACGGGGGAGCGAGGAGCTCCTACAATGAGCAGTTCTTC | CASSYGGARSSYNEQFF
TRBD1 | 19 | - | TRBJ2-6 | TRBV6-2/TRBV6-3 | TGTGCCAGCAGTTACTCGCTCGGACAGGCATTCTCTGGGGCCAACGTCCTGACTTTC | CASSYSLGQAFSGANVLTF
TRBD2 | 16 | - | TRBJ2-3 | TRBV28 | TGTGCCAGCTCTTCCCTGGGCGGGGGGGCGACAGATACGCAGTATTTT | CASSSLGGGATDTQYF
- | 17 | - | TRBJ1-1 | TRBV18 | TGTGCCAGCTCACCAGGGTTTTCGGGCAGGGCGAAGTCTGAAGCTTTCTTT | CASSPGFSGRAKSEAFF
- | 14 | - | TRBJ2-2 | TRBV11-2 | TGTGCCAGCAGCTTAATCGGGAACGCCGGGGAGCTGTTTTTT | CASSLIGNAGELFF